This is a list of T cell receptor beta chains from one sample in a study of identical twins. MiXCR, applied by TCRdb to the 5' RACE reads, yields one record per CDR3 protein. The repertoire holds some 710,000 distinct CDR3 sequences, with roughly 6.2% as singletons. The specimen sequenced was naive T cells sorted from blood. The source of these receptors is a man younger than 35 in good health. Each CDR3 is given without its conserved first and last residue. The size of a clone is reported for some rows only, either as once, few or many, or as a class for expanded clones.

>many|TRBV29-1
SVFGGSLYEQY
>few|TRBV3-1
ASSQTRGSNEQF
>-|TRBV27
ASSPMGVEGTGNTEAF
>many|TRBV12-3/TRBV12-4
ASSLGGSVYNEQF
>-|TRBV7-6
ASSFGGFDEQF
>-|TRBV18
ASSPGGGGTEAF
>many|TRBV4-2
ASSQDQQVRELF
>few|TRBV12-3/TRBV12-4
ASSEGQGVGEKLF
>-|TRBV7-9
ASSLGEGRLNYEQY
>many|TRBV29-1
SAQTGAINTIY
>-|TRBV9
ASSVGGFISYNEQF
>few|TRBV20-1
SARGQLTQETQY
>-|TRBV3-1
ASSQERLAGAQETQY
>-|TRBV28
ASSAGRGQETQY
>many|TRBV5-1
ASSPSLKAGGPRNEQF
>few|TRBV7-2
ASSSGTNTEAF
>few|TRBV3-1
ASSQYRGANTGELF
>many|TRBV7-6
ASSLIQGASSGNTIY
>few|TRBV25-1
ASSTDRAGSQY
>-|TRBV28
ASKRAGGTDTQY
>many|TRBV5-6
ASSDGQSYEQY
>many|TRBV12-3/TRBV12-4
ASSNNLFWTDDEKLF
>many|TRBV12-3/TRBV12-4
ASSFGTGATEAF
>few|TRBV12-3/TRBV12-4
ASSFRDQGTQY
>many|TRBV6-2/TRBV6-3
ASNLFRGQGSYEQY
>many|TRBV29-1
SVVASQAYNEQF